Shown below are 10 T cell receptor beta chains from a single sample sequenced in a study of shared clonotypes between healthy human individuals. Libraries were prepared by immunoSEQ multiplex PCR; TCRdb keeps only in-frame clonotypes and omits some of them. The sample includes over a million clones, around 74% seen only once; the top ten take approximately 1.5%. The material sequenced was memory CD4+ T cells sorted from blood. Noted subset: CD45RA-negative fraction. These receptors were obtained from a man aged 18 to 30 in good health.

The sample holds one count of this clone. V usage is TRBV6-1 and J usage is TRBJ2-7; 7 bases line up with TRBD1. The germline V gene has CDR1 MNHNS and CDR2 SASEGT. The CDR3 covers 14 residues. V lost 4 bases and J lost 6; bases outside the gene matches: 9. The DNA of the CDR3 is TGTGCCAGCAGTGTAACTACAGGGGCGGGCGAGCAGTACTTC. This translates into CASSVTTGAGEQYF.

A single count supports this clone. CDR3 protein: CASSPSVGVRAFF. CDR3 in DNA: TGTGCCAGCAGCCCATCGGTGGGGGTTCGGGCTTTCTTT. The rearrangement links TRBV7-2 to TRBJ1-1; D possibly corresponds to TRBD1 (5 bases). The V and J ends lost 5 bases and 11 bases respectively, with 18 bases between them. The CDR3 has 13 amino acids. Germline lookup yields CDR1 SGHTA and CDR2 FQGNSA. The whole variable domain, remainder taken from reference TRBV7-2 and TRBJ1-1, is GAGVSQSPSNKVTEKGKDVELRCDPISGHTALYWYRQSLGQGLEFLIYFQGNSAPDKSGLPSDRFSAERTGGSVSTLTIQRTQQEDSAVYLCASSPSVGVRAFFGQGTRLTVV.

V and J are TRBV9 and TRBJ2-2; 12 bases match TRBD2. The germline V gene has CDR1 SGDLS and CDR2 YYNGEE. Trimming at V came to 5 bases and at J to 5 bases, leaving 7 bases not matched to a gene. This CDR3 spans 16 amino acids. The CDR3 DNA is TGTGCCAGCAGTGTTACTAGCGGGAGGATGACCGGGGAGCTGTTTTTT. It encodes CASSVTSGRMTGELFF.

This clone occurred once. The chain combines TRBV5-6 with TRBJ1-1; D might be TRBD1 (5 bases). Trimming took off 1 base at V and 4 bases at J, with 8 bases between the two ends. The CDR3 has 13 amino acids. Germline-derived CDR1 and CDR2 are SGHDT and YYEEEE. The CDR3 DNA reads as TGTGCCAGCAGCTTGCCGGGGCGCACTGAAGCTTTCTTT. Encoded protein: CASSLPGRTEAFF.

This clone showed up just a few times. V and J are TRBV2 and TRBJ1-1, with D perhaps TRBD1 (5 bases). CDR3 size: 15 residues. CDR1 is SNHLY and CDR2 is FYNNEI in the germline V gene. Trimming removed 4 bases from V and 4 bases from J, with 16 bases in between. CDR3 DNA sequence: TGTGCCAGCAGTGGGACAATAGGAGTAAGCACTGAAGCTTTCTTT. Translated: CASSGTIGVSTEAFF.

The chain combines TRBV6-1 with TRBJ1-5; D is uncertain. The ends were cut back, 6 bases at V and 4 bases at J, with 7 bases in the middle. The CDR3 has 12 amino acids. The germline V gene encodes CDR1 MNHNS and CDR2 SASEGT. This CDR3 reads CASRSGNQPQHF. CDR3 nucleotide sequence: TGTGCCAGCAGGTCCGGAAATCAGCCCCAGCATTTT.

The chain joins TRBV6-1 to TRBJ1-1; D remains ambiguous. Trimming took 4 bases from V and 6 from J, leaving 9 bases between them. Germline V gene lookup returns CDR1 MNHNS and CDR2 SASEGT. The CDR3 sequence is 12 residues long. CDR3: CASSGDTPEAFF. The CDR3 DNA reads TGTGCCAGCAGTGGAGATACCCCTGAAGCTTTCTTT.

Concerning this clone: Within the sample, other DNA sequences also encode this same CDR3. The chain recombines TRBV5-1 with TRBJ1-1; no firm D call. The CDR3 runs 14 residues. CDR1 and CDR2 (germline): SGHRS, YFSETQ. V shed 1 base and J shed 0 bases, with 7 bases lying between them. CDR3 nucleotides: TGCGCCAGCAGCTTGCAAGTTGTGAACACTGAAGCTTTCTTT. It yields the protein CASSLQVVNTEAFF.

The rearrangement links TRBV5-4 to TRBJ1-4; a possible D gene is TRBD1 (5 bases). Germline CDR1 reads SGHNT; CDR2 reads YYREEE (reference sequence). The CDR3 loop spans 16 amino acids. The V end was cut by 0 bases, the J end by 6 bases, with 15 bases between. DNA for the CDR3: TGTGCCAGCAGCTTGGGGGTTCGGGGAGGGGATGAAAAACTGTTTTTT. It is translated as CASSLGVRGGDEKLFF.

The J gene is TRBJ1-4, the V gene TRBV28; possible D gene TRBD1, 6 bases. Trimming cost V 7 bases and J 8 bases, with 20 bases left between them. The germline gives CDR1 MDHEN, CDR2 SYDVKM. The CDR3 is 15 residues long. CDR3 DNA: TGTGCCAGCACTAAATCCAGGGGTAAAGGAGAAAAACTGTTTTTT. This encodes CASTKSRGKGEKLFF.